This T cell receptor (beta chain) was identified in a study (dated by TCRdb to about 2015). Some background on the complete study: The study set out to test whether tumor-infiltrating Tregs in breast cancer get recruited from blood Tregs or are instead converted in situ from other CD4+ T cell subsets. What the study reported, not specific to this receptor: Validation in the larger cohort was restricted to a single TCR beta V-J rearrangement rather than whole repertoires. In terms of TCR gene usage, tumor memory CD4+ T cells clustered together with blood and lymph node memory CD4+ cells, as well as with lymph node naive CD4+ cells. Tumor-infiltrating Treg TCR alpha and beta sequences overlapped most with tumor naive CD4+ T cells, then with blood naive CD4+ T cells.

Full-length TCR variable regions were amplified by 5' RACE PCR with constant-region reverse primers, and semi-nested PCR with Nested Universal Primer A was subsequently performed. Using the ReliaPrep RNA Cell Miniprep System, total RNA was extracted, and the SMARTer RACE 5'/3' Kit was then used to reverse transcribe the RNA into 5'RACE-ready cDNA. Multiplex adaptors were used to barcode full-length TCR alpha and beta libraries, and the barcoded libraries were sequenced on an Illumina MiSeq. In the paper's pipeline: For each of nine subset-tissue groups, sequencing data from the five patients were pooled, and the groups were compared by unsupervised clustering of TCR gene usage. The Morisita-Horn index, with shared sequences weighted by their contribution to each repertoire, was used to calculate repertoire similarity. TCRdb itself trimmed the public reads at Q25 with fastp, ran MiXCR and retained productive beta chains. Rows with a matching CDR3 protein are joined into one entry that keeps the most common DNA and genes. TCRdb, not the original authors, processed these V and J calls. Present in this sample are nearly 55,000 distinct CDR3 sequences, approximately 25% of which were seen just once. The ten largest clones represent about 3% of the sample.

Notes on this clonotype: Its recognized antigen is unknown. A read error may explain this, as a much larger clone is one base away.

The Miltenyi Naive CD4+ T Cell Isolation kit was used to purify naive CD4+ T cells, and CD25 microbeads were used to remove Tregs. Tregs, naive and memory CD4+ T cells from tumor, blood and ipsilateral draining lymph nodes of a few breast cancer patients underwent full-length TCR alpha and beta sequencing. Tumor tissue and lymph nodes obtained from ipsilateral axillary dissection were perfused with PBS, minced and then digested with collagenase I and hyaluronidase. Sorted cell populations were confirmed by FACS to exceed 90% purity. The CDR3, cysteine through phenylalanine, is 13 amino acids long. The retained sequence is limited to the CDR3, 39 bases, with the frame set at the first base. In the germline V gene, CDR1 corresponds to SGHTA and CDR2 to FQGNSA.

The TCR was taken from a female donor with breast cancer. What was sequenced was tumor-infiltrating naive CD4+ T cells sorted from the breast tumor. The meaning of the sample's cell subset or site label: naive CD4+ T cells, CD4+CD45RA+CD25-. The chain is encoded by TRBV7-2 joined to TRBJ2-3; the central 7 bases match TRBD1. The CDR3 in this case is CASSPSGTETQYF. The nucleotides read TGTGCCAGCAGCCCCTCGGGGACAGAGACGCAGTATTTT.